The 21 T cell receptor beta chains below all came from one sample that was sequenced in a study of shared clonotypes between healthy human individuals. Generated by immunoSEQ multiplex PCR, the TCRdb table keeps only in-frame clones and is missing some. In the table there are about 1 million clones, under 80% of which are singletons. The specimen sequenced was memory CD4+ T cells sorted from blood. Subset in this sample: CD45RA-negative fraction. The receptor source for this set is a man between 18 and 35 years old in good health.

V usage is TRBV19 and J usage is TRBJ2-7, with 8 bases matching TRBD1. This CDR3 is built from 13 residues. V shed 7 bases, J shed 6 bases, and the junction held 8 bases outside the gene matches. Germline CDR1 LNHDA, CDR2 SQIVND (reference sequence). CDR3 coding DNA: TGTGCCAGTACCCCAGACAGGGGACGCGAGCAGTACTTC. The encoded protein is CASTPDRGREQYF.

This chain joins TRBV7-8 and TRBJ2-2; D unresolved. The CDR3 spans 14 residues. The ends were cut back, 2 bases at V and 1 base at J, with 5 bases in the middle. Germline lookup yields CDR1 SGHVS and CDR2 FQNEAQ. CDR3 protein: CASSLIQNTGELFF. The CDR3 nucleotides are TGTGCCAGCAGCTTAATCCAGAACACCGGGGAGCTGTTTTTT.

The gene calls are TRBV5-1 and TRBJ2-1, with 7 positions matching TRBD2. Germline V gives CDR1 SGHRS, CDR2 YFSETQ. The ends lost 5 bases at V and 5 bases at J; junction bases unmatched: 7. The CDR3 length is 14 residues. The CDR3 DNA follows: TGCGCCAGCAGTGAGGGAGGGAACAACAATGAGCAGTTCTTC. It encodes CASSEGGNNNEQFF.

This chain joins TRBV19 and TRBJ1-3, with 7 bases lining up with TRBD1. The germline CDR1 and CDR2 sequences are LNHDA and SQIVND (reference sequence). Trimming took 9 bases from V and 4 from J; bases not matched to a gene: 6. This CDR3 region has 13 residues. DNA for the CDR3: TGTGCCAGCCGGATAGGGGGCGGAAACACCATATATTTT. Encoded protein: CASRIGGGNTIYF.

In the case of this clone: The junction and the germline gene differ at one end; a read error may be behind it. The J gene is TRBJ2-5, the V gene TRBV19; maybe TRBD1 (5 bases). The CDR3 consists of 12 residues. Per the germline V gene, CDR1 is LNHDA and CDR2 is SQIVND (reference sequence). The CDR3 loop reads CASRQAQGTQYF. The DNA for the CDR3 is TGTGCCAGTAGACAGGCCCAAGGGACCCAGTACTTC. The full variable domain, in which reference TRBV19 and TRBJ2-5 provide the parts outside the CDR3, is DGGITQSPKYLFRKEGQNVTLSCEQNLNHDAMYWYRQDPGQGLRLIYYSQIVNDFQKGDIAEGYSVSREKKESFPLTVTSAQKNPTAFYLCASRQAQGTQYFGPGTRLLVL.

This rearrangement joins TRBV28 to TRBJ2-7; no clear D. The CDR3 totals 12 residues. CDR1 is MDHEN, CDR2 SYDVKM, per germline. The DNA for the CDR3 is TGTGCTGCGTCTGAGCGCACCTACGAGCAGTACTTC. It translates to CAASERTYEQYF.

This clone was seen many times. This chain joins TRBV5-1 and TRBJ2-5, with 14 bases lining up with TRBD2. Germline V gene data show CDR1 as SGHRS and CDR2 as YFSETQ. The CDR3 extends over 13 amino acids. V gave up 4 bases and J gave up 9 bases; unmatched junction bases: 2. CDR3 residues: CASSTGLAGAQYF. CDR3 coding DNA: TGCGCCAGCAGCACGGGACTAGCGGGGGCCCAGTACTTC.

This sequence joins TRBV30 and TRBJ2-3; the D gene is possibly TRBD1 (6 bases). The length of the CDR3 is 14 residues. Germline V gene sequence: CDR1 GTSNPN, CDR2 SVGIG (reference sequence). The V end was cut by 2 bases, the J end by 8 bases, with 17 bases between. The DNA for the CDR3 is TGTGCCTGGAGTCGGGACACTACAACGGGTACGCAGTATTTT. It is translated as CAWSRDTTTGTQYF.

CDR3 loop: CASSPRDNSNQPQHF. Here the CDR3 DNA reads TGTGCCAGCAGTCCCCGGGACAATAGCAATCAGCCCCAGCATTTT. The chain has TRBV27 and TRBJ1-5; D is perhaps TRBD1 (6 bases). V lost 5 bases and J 0 bases, leaving 11 bases between the germline ends. This CDR3 contains 15 residues. CDR1 and CDR2 from the germline V gene are MNHEY and SMNVEV (reference sequence).

On this clone: Other DNA sequences in this specimen translate into the identical CDR3. The chain carries TRBV7-2 and TRBJ2-1, with TRBD2 matching over 12 bases. Germline V gives CDR1 SGHTA, CDR2 FQGNSA. This CDR3 has 15 residues. V shed 5 bases, J shed 5 bases, and the junction held 4 bases outside the gene matches. CDR3 sequence reads: CASSLGLAGNNEQFF. The CDR3 DNA is TGTGCCAGCAGCCTGGGACTAGCGGGCAACAATGAGCAGTTCTTC.

The chain combines TRBV7-9 with TRBJ2-1; the D is unclear. This CDR3 region has 15 residues. The V gene lost 6 bases and the J gene lost 0 bases, with 12 bases spanning the gap. Germline lookup yields CDR1 SEHNR and CDR2 FQNEAQ (reference sequence). The CDR3: CASSPPGSSYNEQFF. The DNA for the CDR3 is TGTGCCAGCAGTCCCCCTGGTAGCTCCTACAATGAGCAGTTCTTC.

This clone was recorded only once. The genes are TRBV19 and TRBJ1-5; D is undetermined. In germline, CDR1 is LNHDA, CDR2 SQIVND (reference sequence). Deletions cut 2 bases from V and 0 bases from J, with 8 bases between. The CDR3 spans 15 residues. The CDR3 nucleotides read TGTGCCAGTAGTATATGGTCGGATAGCAATCAGCCCCAGCATTTT. It encodes CASSIWSDSNQPQHF.

The V gene is TRBV7-2, the J gene TRBJ2-7; 11 nucleotides agree with TRBD2. CDR1 and CDR2 from the germline V gene are SGHTA and FQGNSA. V shed 4 bases, J shed 4 bases, and the junction held 6 bases outside the gene matches. This CDR3 contains 15 residues. CDR3 DNA sequence: TGTGCCAGCAGCTCCGTAGCGGGAGGGCCTTACGAGCAGTACTTC. This encodes CASSSVAGGPYEQYF.

The chain couples TRBV5-1 to TRBJ2-2, with 9 nucleotides matching TRBD2. Germline V gene data show CDR1 as SGHRS and CDR2 as YFSETQ. This CDR3 region has 15 residues. V shed 4 bases and J 1 base; nucleotides not matched to a gene: 2. CDR3 in DNA: TGCGCCAGCAGCGAGACTAGCGGGAACACCGGGGAGCTGTTTTTT. Protein sequence: CASSETSGNTGELFF.

This clone was detected only a few times. The gene calls are TRBV7-9 and TRBJ1-2, with a tentative D call TRBD1 (5 bases). CDR1 is SEHNR, CDR2 FQNEAQ, per germline (reference sequence). This CDR3 is 14 amino acids long. Trimming took off 5 bases at V and 2 bases at J, with 12 bases between the two ends. The CDR3 nucleotides are TGTGCCAGCAGCATCGGGACGGCGAACTATGGCTACACCTTC. Translating it yields CASSIGTANYGYTF.

Concerning this clone itself: The identical CDR3 is also encoded by other nucleotide sequences in the sample. This chain uses TRBV10-3 with TRBJ1-2; D not certain. This CDR3 contains 12 residues. The V gene's germline CDR1 is ENHRY and CDR2 SYGVKD. Trimming left V 0 bases short and J 8 bases short, with 7 bases between. The CDR3 sequence: CAISESDGGYTF. The CDR3 bases are TGTGCCATCAGTGAGTCGGACGGCGGCTACACCTTC.

This clone has just a few counts. The V gene is TRBV28, the J gene TRBJ1-1; no clear D. The germline gives CDR1 MDHEN, CDR2 SYDVKM. CDR3 size: 14 residues. Trimming removed 6 bases from V and 5 bases from J, with 16 bases in between. In nucleotides, the CDR3 is TGTGCCAGCAGACACCAGCGGGTGGGTACTGAAGCTTTCTTT. It codes for CASRHQRVGTEAFF. The full variable domain, with the rest looked up from reference TRBV28 and TRBJ1-1, is DVKVTQSSRYLVKRTGEKVFLECVQDMDHENMFWYRQDPGLGLRLIYFSYDVKMKEKGDIPEGYSVSREKKERFSLILESASTNQTSMYLCASRHQRVGTEAFFGQGTRLTVV.

A single count supports this clone. CDR3 sequence reads: CASSPGTSAYEQYF. The CDR3 DNA is TGTGCCAGCTCACCAGGGACTAGCGCCTACGAGCAGTACTTC. The chain couples TRBV18 to TRBJ2-7, with 10 positions matching TRBD2. This CDR3 has 14 amino acids. The germline gives CDR1 KGHSH, CDR2 LQKENI. V shed 2 bases, J shed 2 bases, and the junction held 0 bases outside the gene matches.

This chain joins TRBV18 and TRBJ2-3, with 7 bases fitting TRBD1. The CDR3 has 13 amino acids. Germline CDR1 reads KGHSH; CDR2 reads LQKENI. With V trimmed by 4 bases and J by 4 bases, 2 bases remained unmatched. CDR3 sequence: CASSQGASDTQYF. In DNA, the CDR3 is TGTGCCAGCTCACAGGGGGCGTCAGATACGCAGTATTTT.

About this clone: This may be a read error, as it is one base from a much larger clone. This chain connects TRBV5-4 to TRBJ2-5; tentative D call: TRBD2 (6 bases). Germline V gene lookup returns CDR1 SGHNT and CDR2 YYREEE (reference sequence). Trimming stripped 6 bases from V and 0 bases from J, with 9 bases between. The CDR3 contains 13 residues. Here the CDR3 reads CASKRDYQETQYF. CDR3 DNA: TGTGCCAGCAAGAGGGACTACCAAGAGACCCAGTACTTC.

This clone was counted only a few times. This chain links TRBV27 with TRBJ1-6; the match to TRBD1 covers 8 bases. Germline CDR1 and CDR2: MNHEY and SMNVEV (reference sequence). The V and J ends lost 4 bases and 9 bases, in that order; junction bases with no gene match: 17. This CDR3 has 18 residues. Written as DNA, the CDR3 is TGTGCCAGCAGTTCGGCGGACAGGGCAGAATCGTTAATTTCACCCCTCCACTTT. Its protein is CASSSADRAESLISPLHF.